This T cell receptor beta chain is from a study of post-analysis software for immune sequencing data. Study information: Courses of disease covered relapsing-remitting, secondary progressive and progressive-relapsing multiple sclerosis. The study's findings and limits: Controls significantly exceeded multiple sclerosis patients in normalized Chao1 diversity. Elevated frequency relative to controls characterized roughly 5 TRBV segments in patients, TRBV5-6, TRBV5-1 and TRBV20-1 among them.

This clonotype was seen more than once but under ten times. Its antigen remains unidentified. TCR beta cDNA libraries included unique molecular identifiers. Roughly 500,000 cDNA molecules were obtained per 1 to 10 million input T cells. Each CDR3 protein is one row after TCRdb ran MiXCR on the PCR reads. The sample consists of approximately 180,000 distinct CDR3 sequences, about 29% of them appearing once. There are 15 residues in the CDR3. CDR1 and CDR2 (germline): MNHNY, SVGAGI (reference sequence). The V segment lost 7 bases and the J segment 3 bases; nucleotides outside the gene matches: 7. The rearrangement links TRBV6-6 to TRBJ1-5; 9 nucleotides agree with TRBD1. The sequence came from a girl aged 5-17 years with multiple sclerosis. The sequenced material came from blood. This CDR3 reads CASTRDRVSNQPQHF. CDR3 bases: TGTGCCAGCACCCGGGACAGGGTTTCCAATCAGCCCCAGCATTTT.